The text below deals with one TCR beta chain. Clones were read by immunoSEQ multiplex PCR, and TCRdb kept only the in-frame ones, dropping some. The sample carries roughly 120,000 clones, 75% to 90% recorded once. The data were taken from a study of blood T cell repertoires in COVID-19. Study-level background: Some COVID-19 samples were acute and others convalescent; all came from the United States, Italy and Spain. The analysed material was cDNA or gDNA that came from T cells, B-cell-depleted T cells, or PBMCs.

The sequence derives from a man aged 65 to 79 with acute or convalescent COVID-19. Sequenced material: peripheral blood.

The CDR3 here is CASSVEVSQRLDTQYF. Written as DNA, the CDR3 is TGTGCCAGCAGCGTAGAGGTTTCCCAGAGGTTGGATACGCAGTATTTT. The rearrangement joins TRBV9 to TRBJ2-3; no firm D call. The CDR3 is 16 residues long. CDR1 is SGDLS and CDR2 is YYNGEE in the germline V gene. V lost 0 bases to trimming and J lost 6 bases, with 17 bases between them.